Below, 17 T cell receptor beta chains from the same sample are listed, as sequenced in a study of blood T cell repertoires in COVID-19. Sequencing was performed with immunoSEQ multiplex PCR; in TCRdb, only in-frame clones are kept and a portion is missing. The sample records around 75,000 clones, about 84% being singletons. Sequenced material: peripheral blood. The receptors come from a man between 45 and 60 years old with COVID-19, enrolled during active disease.

This clone showed up just a few times. The chain uses TRBV18 and TRBJ1-2; D call uncertain. The V end lost 0 bases, the J end lost 10 bases, and 12 bases lay between the germline ends. The germline V gene encodes CDR1 KGHSH and CDR2 LQKENI. The length of the CDR3 is 13 residues. CDR3 nucleotide sequence: TGTGCCAGCTCACCACCGACTCGAACGAACTACACCTTC. Its protein product is CASSPPTRTNYTF.

The chain recombines TRBV6-5 with TRBJ1-2, with D tentatively TRBD1 (5 bases). There are 14 residues in the CDR3. CDR1 is MNHEY, CDR2 SVGAGI, per germline. V was shortened by 7 bases and J by 1 base, with 13 bases between the two germline ends. The CDR3 region is CASNSRRGNYGYTF. DNA of the CDR3: TGTGCCAGCAATTCCCGGAGGGGTAACTATGGCTACACCTTC.

The chain has TRBV5-1 and TRBJ2-7; maybe TRBD1 (6 bases). The V end was cut by 2 bases, the J end by 0 bases, with 9 bases between. This CDR3 contains 14 residues. CDR1 SGHRS and CDR2 YFSETQ come from the germline V gene. CDR3 nucleotides: TGCGCCAGCAGCTTTAACAGGGACTCCTACGAGCAGTACTTC. It yields the protein CASSFNRDSYEQYF.

The chain recombines TRBV7-2 with TRBJ2-3, with D hard to call. Germline-derived CDR1 and CDR2 are SGHTA and FQGNSA. The V and J ends lost 5 bases and 3 bases respectively, with 6 bases between them. The CDR3 is made up of 12 amino acids. CDR3 region: CASSTETDTQYF. CDR3 in DNA: TGTGCCAGCAGCACCGAGACAGATACGCAGTATTTT.

This chain links TRBV28 with TRBJ1-6; possibly TRBD1 for D (5 bases). Germline V CDR1 and CDR2: MDHEN, SYDVKM. This CDR3 is built from 14 residues. V lost 6 bases, J lost 9 bases, and 15 bases lay in between. CDR3 DNA sequence: TGTGCCAGCAGAGCAGGGCTCCCCCCTTCACCCCTCCACTTT. Residues: CASRAGLPPSPLHF.

The chain links TRBV5-4 to TRBJ2-3, with 8 bases fitting TRBD2. V shed 6 bases, J shed 6 bases, and the junction held 12 bases outside the gene matches. Germline V gene lookup returns CDR1 SGHNT and CDR2 YYREEE (reference sequence). CDR3 length: 15 residues. CDR3 loop: CASTRRAAGVDTQYF. CDR3 nucleotides: TGTGCCAGCACCCGGCGAGCAGCGGGGGTGGATACGCAGTATTTT.

The chain joins TRBV7-3 to TRBJ2-2, with TRBD1 as a possible D gene (7 bases). This CDR3 is built from 17 residues. Germline V gives CDR1 SGHTA, CDR2 FQGTGA. Trimming left V 5 bases short and J 2 bases short, with 18 bases between. The CDR3 bases are TGTGCCAGCAGCCAGGGGGGAGTGACGGTAAACACCGGGGAGCTGTTTTTT. Translated, it gives CASSQGGVTVNTGELFF.

V usage is TRBV3-1 (or the pseudogene TRBV3-2) and J usage is TRBJ1-2; D gene unclear. Germline V CDR1 and CDR2: LGHDT, YNNKEL (reference sequence). V lost 2 bases and J lost 8, with 15 bases in between. The CDR3 runs to 14 residues. The chain's CDR3 is CASSQSGVLGGYTF. The CDR3, as DNA: TGTGCCAGCAGCCAAAGTGGAGTTCTCGGCGGCTACACCTTC.

This sequence joins TRBV12-3 or TRBV12-4 and TRBJ2-1; D unresolved. The CDR3 contains 11 residues. Trimming cost V 4 bases and J 5 bases, with 3 bases left between them. CDR3 loop: CASSSNNEQFF. CDR3 coding DNA: TGTGCCAGCAGTTCCAACAATGAGCAGTTCTTC.

The chain couples TRBV12-5 to TRBJ1-4; TRBD1 matches 8 bases. This CDR3 spans 16 amino acids. The V segment lost 2 bases and the J segment 8 bases; nucleotides outside the gene matches: 10. The germline V gene has CDR1 LGHNT and CDR2 FRNRAP. This CDR3 reads CASGLKFGQGDEKLFF. The CDR3 DNA is TGTGCTAGTGGTTTGAAATTCGGACAGGGAGACGAAAAACTGTTTTTT. Variable domain in full (rest from reference TRBV12-5 and TRBJ1-4): DARVTQTPRHKVTEMGQEVTMRCQPILGHNTVFWYRQTMMQGLELLAYFRNRAPLDDSGMPKDRFSAEMPDATLATLKIQPSEPRDSAVYFCASGLKFGQGDEKLFFGSGTQLSVL.

The V and J genes are TRBV25-1 and TRBJ1-2, with TRBD1 matching 8 bases. The CDR3 spans 14 residues. Germline CDR1 reads MGHDK; CDR2 reads SYGVNS. V lost 8 bases, J lost 7 bases, and 12 bases stayed unmatched. The CDR3 here is CASSPADRVPGYTF. DNA of the CDR3: TGTGCCAGCTCTCCGGCGGACAGGGTTCCTGGCTACACCTTC.

The chain is built from TRBV7-3 and TRBJ2-3; TRBD2 matches at 11 bases. Germline CDR1 is SGHTA and CDR2 is FQGTGA. This CDR3 has 15 amino acids. The V segment lost 3 bases and the J segment 5 bases; nucleotides outside the gene matches: 4. The DNA for the CDR3 is TGTGCCAGCAGCTTGGCTAGCGGGGGGAAAGATACGCAGTATTTT. Translated, it gives CASSLASGGKDTQYF.

This clone was picked up one time. V gene TRBV18 combines with J gene TRBJ2-5, with 13 positions matching TRBD2. After removal of 3 bases from V and 2 bases from J, the junction contained 3 bases not matched to a gene. Germline V gene sequence: CDR1 KGHSH, CDR2 LQKENI. The CDR3 length is 16 residues. The CDR3 loop is CASSPRLAGGQETQYF. In DNA form, the CDR3 reads TGTGCCAGCTCACCCCGACTAGCGGGGGGACAAGAGACCCAGTACTTC.

The V and J genes are TRBV9 and TRBJ2-3; 9 nucleotides agree with TRBD2. The V gene's germline CDR1 is SGDLS and CDR2 YYNGEE. The CDR3 is made up of 16 amino acids. The V and J ends lost 0 bases and 4 bases, in that order; junction bases with no gene match: 6. The DNA of the CDR3 is TGTGCCAGCAGCGTAGAAGTGGTAGCGGGGGCAGATACGCAGTATTTT. Translation gives CASSVEVVAGADTQYF. Full variable domain (missing parts from reference TRBV9 and TRBJ2-3): DSGVTQTPKHLITATGQRVTLRCSPRSGDLSVYWYQQSLDQGLQFLIQYYNGEERAKGNILERFSAQQFPDLHSELNLSSLELGDSALYFCASSVEVVAGADTQYFGPGTRLTVL.

The chain links TRBV10-2 to TRBJ2-2; D perhaps matches TRBD1 (5 bases). Germline V CDR1 and CDR2: WSHSY, SAAADI. This CDR3 contains 14 residues. Trimming stripped 6 bases from V and 4 bases from J, with 12 bases between. The CDR3 sequence: CASSAGYRTGELFF. The CDR3 nucleotides are TGCGCCAGCAGCGCAGGGTATCGCACCGGGGAGCTGTTTTTT.

The chain links TRBV27 to TRBJ2-7, with D tentatively TRBD2 (6 bases). CDR3 length: 15 amino acids. Per the germline V gene, CDR1 is MNHEY and CDR2 is SMNVEV (reference sequence). V lost 5 bases and J 4 bases, leaving 18 bases between the germline ends. For the CDR3, the DNA is TGTGCCAGCAGTCCCGGGGGTCCTCCGGGGTACGAGCAGTACTTC. Protein: CASSPGGPPGYEQYF.

V gene TRBV19 combines with J gene TRBJ1-5; the match to TRBD1 covers 7 bases. V lost 10 bases and J lost 6; bases outside the gene matches: 15. Germline loops: CDR1 LNHDA, CDR2 SQIVND (reference sequence). This CDR3 contains 15 residues. CDR3 amino acids: CATKLDRVSSQPQHF. CDR3 in DNA: TGTGCCACCAAACTAGACAGGGTGTCAAGTCAGCCCCAGCATTTT.